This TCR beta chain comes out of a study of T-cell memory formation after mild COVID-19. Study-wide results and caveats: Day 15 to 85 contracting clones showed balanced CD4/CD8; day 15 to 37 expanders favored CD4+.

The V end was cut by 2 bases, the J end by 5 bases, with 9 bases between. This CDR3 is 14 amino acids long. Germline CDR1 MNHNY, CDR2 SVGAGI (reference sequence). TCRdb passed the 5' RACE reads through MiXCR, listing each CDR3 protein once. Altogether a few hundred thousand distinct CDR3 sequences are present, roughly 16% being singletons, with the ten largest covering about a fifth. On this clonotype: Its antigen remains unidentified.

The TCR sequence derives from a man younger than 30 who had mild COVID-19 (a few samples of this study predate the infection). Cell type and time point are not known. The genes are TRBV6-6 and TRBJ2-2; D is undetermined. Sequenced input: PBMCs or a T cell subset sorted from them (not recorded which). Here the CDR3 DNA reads TGTGCCAGCAGTTACACTACGGTTACCGGGGAGCTGTTTTTT. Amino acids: CASSYTTVTGELFF.